This TCR beta chain derives from a study of PD-L1 blockade in urothelial cancer. Whole-study context: Twenty-five of 29 patients were males with bladder-origin urothelial cancer. The median T cell count in blood samples was 140,000 to 150,000. Analyzed time points were 3 weeks (second dose) and 6 weeks after therapy began.

This sample's time point: peripheral blood 6 weeks after treatment start. The CDR3 has 16 residues. Per the germline V gene, CDR1 is SQVTM and CDR2 is ANQGSEA. V was clipped by 0 bases and J by 5 bases; unmatched bases: 5. Comment on this clone: Antigen: not known.

Sequencing used immunoSEQ multiplex PCR; TCRdb keeps in-frame clones, though not all of them. This sample yields around 40,000 clones, of which 85% are seen a single time; about 2.5% belongs to the top ten. Regarding the study as a whole: Patients who had durable benefit saw their tumor-associated blood clones expand more at 3 weeks.

This sample comprised PBMCs, obtained around atezolizumab (anti-PD-L1) treatment. This sequence originates from an older man with urothelial cancer. The chain recombines TRBV29-1 with TRBJ2-3; 13 bases are a match to TRBD2. The CDR3 sequence is CSVEDGLAGDIDTQYF. The CDR3 DNA reads as TGCAGCGTTGAAGACGGACTAGCGGGAGATATAGATACGCAGTATTTT.